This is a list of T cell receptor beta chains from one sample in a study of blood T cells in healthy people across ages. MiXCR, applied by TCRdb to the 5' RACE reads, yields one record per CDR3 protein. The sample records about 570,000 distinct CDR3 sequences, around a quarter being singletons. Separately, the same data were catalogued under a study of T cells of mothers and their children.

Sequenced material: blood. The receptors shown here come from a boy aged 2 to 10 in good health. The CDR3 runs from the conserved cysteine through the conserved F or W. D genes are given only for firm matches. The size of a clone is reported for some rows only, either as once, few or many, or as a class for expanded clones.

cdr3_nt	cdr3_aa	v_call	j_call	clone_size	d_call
TGTGCCAGCAGTCCTCCCGCAGGGGCGACACGAGATACGCAGTATTTT	CASSPPAGATRDTQYF	TRBV12-3/TRBV12-4	TRBJ2-3	-	-
TGCGCCAGCAGCCATACTAGCGACTCCTACGAGCAGTACTTC	CASSHTSDSYEQYF	TRBV4-1	TRBJ2-7	-	TRBD2
TGCAGCGTTGAAGCAGGGGGGGACAACCTCCAAGAGACCCAGTACTTC	CSVEAGGDNLQETQYF	TRBV29-1	TRBJ2-5	few	-
TGTGCCAGCAGTTACACCCGGGACTCGCTGAGGACCGGCTCCTACAATGAGCAGTTCTTC	CASSYTRDSLRTGSYNEQFF	TRBV6-2/TRBV6-3	TRBJ2-1	once	-
TGCAGTGCTACCCGACAGGGGTGGTTGTCGATGAACACTGAAGCTTTCTTT	CSATRQGWLSMNTEAFF	TRBV20-1	TRBJ1-1	-	TRBD1
TGCGCCAGCAGCTTGGGGCAATTAAAAAACATTCAGTACTTC	CASSLGQLKNIQYF	TRBV5-1	TRBJ2-4	few	-
TGTGCCAGCAGCCTACTATCACAAGAGACCCAGTACTTC	CASSLLSQETQYF	TRBV12-3/TRBV12-4	TRBJ2-5	-	-
TGTGCCAGCAGCTTTCAGCGGGAGGGCCTATGGACCCAGTACTTC	CASSFQREGLWTQYF	TRBV5-4	TRBJ2-5	-	TRBD2
TGTGCCAGCAGCTTAGGTTTAGGACTAGCGGGAGTAGAGCAGTTCTTC	CASSLGLGLAGVEQFF	TRBV7-8	TRBJ2-1	few	TRBD2
TGTGCCAGCAGCCCCCTGACAGGGGCCTACGAGCAGTACTTC	CASSPLTGAYEQYF	TRBV7-2	TRBJ2-7	once	TRBD1
TGTGCCATCAGTGAGTCTCAAAACCACGAGCAGTACTTC	CAISESQNHEQYF	TRBV10-3	TRBJ2-7	once	-
TGTGCCATCAGTGGGGCAGGATCCTACAATGAGCAGTTCTTC	CAISGAGSYNEQFF	TRBV10-3	TRBJ2-1	-	-
TGTGCCAGCACGTTACTAGCGGGAGGTGAGCAGTTCTTC	CASTLLAGGEQFF	TRBV6-2/TRBV6-3	TRBJ2-1	few	TRBD2
TGTGCCAGCAGCTTAAACCTTCCTGCAGATACGCAGTATTTT	CASSLNLPADTQYF	TRBV7-2	TRBJ2-3	-	-
TGCAGTGCCCTTTCCCCGGGAGAGGCTAACACAGATACGCAGTATTTT	CSALSPGEANTDTQYF	TRBV20-1	TRBJ2-3	-	-
TGTGCCAGCACAGGGGGTTTCCAAGAGACCCAGTACTTC	CASTGGFQETQYF	TRBV10-3	TRBJ2-5	few	TRBD1
TGTGCCAGCAGTTTACAACTAGCGGGAGGGAACACCGGGGAGCTGTTTTTT	CASSLQLAGGNTGELFF	TRBV12-3/TRBV12-4	TRBJ2-2	few	TRBD2
TGTGCCAGCAGTTACTTGGGTAGTGGGGAGACCCAGTACTTC	CASSYLGSGETQYF	TRBV6-5	TRBJ2-5	few	-
TGTGCCAGCAGCTTGGGTCCGGGGCGGGACACTGAAGCTTTCTTT	CASSLGPGRDTEAFF	TRBV5-5	TRBJ1-1	-	-
TGTGCCAGTAGCCCCCCTCCCGGGCCGGCTCGAAACACCATATATTTT	CASSPPPGPARNTIYF	TRBV19	TRBJ1-3	few	-
TGTGCCAGCAGCCGCGGGGGACACGGTAGCGTGCAGTACTTC	CASSRGGHGSVQYF	TRBV7-7	TRBJ2-7	many	-
TGCGCCAGCAGCCAAGGTGGACTAGCGGGGGGAGCCAAAAACATTCAGTACTTC	CASSQGGLAGGAKNIQYF	TRBV4-1	TRBJ2-4	-	TRBD2
TGTGCCAGCAGCGTATACCCAGCTAAGGGGGCCTATGGCTACACCTTC	CASSVYPAKGAYGYTF	TRBV9	TRBJ1-2	-	TRBD1
TGCAGTGCTAGCGCGCGGCCAAAGGCCGGGGAGCTGTTTTTT	CSASARPKAGELFF	TRBV20-1	TRBJ2-2	-	-
TGCGCCAGCAGCCGGGGGGATACCTACGAGCAGTACTTC	CASSRGDTYEQYF	TRBV10-2	TRBJ2-7	-	TRBD2